The clone carrying this TCR beta chain was picked up many times. The data derive from a study of read filtering for tumor transcriptome and immune sequencing. The library was built from approximately 400 ng RNA with molecular barcoded adaptors for alpha/delta and beta/gamma chains. One entry per CDR3 protein, called by TCRdb with MiXCR from the reads. Found here are tens of thousands of distinct CDR3 sequences, around 13% of them singletons; the top ten hold around 66%. Trimming pared 7 bases from V and 1 base from J, leaving 7 bases between. This CDR3 has 12 amino acids. Germline CDR1 is LGHNT and CDR2 is FRNRAP.

The TCR originated in a donor at least 40 years old with multiple myeloma. The material sequenced was a population of CD138-negative cells sorted from bone marrow. The V call is TRBV12-5, the J call TRBJ1-1; D might be TRBD1 (5 bases). This chain's CDR3 is CASAQGNTEAFF. The CDR3 nucleotides read TGTGCTAGTGCCCAGGGGAACACTGAAGCTTTCTTT.